Described below is a single TCR beta chain sequence and its context. Its matching antigen is unknown. The CDR3 is made up of 16 amino acids. The V and J ends lost 4 bases and 5 bases respectively, with 19 bases between them. Germline V lookup: CDR1 MGHRA, CDR2 YSYEKL. This specimen comes from a study of T cells in localized non-small cell lung cancer. Whole-study findings and limits: A median around 57 of the top 100 tumor clones appeared in adjacent lung. Blood T cell density predicted longer survival; adjacent-lung clonality, shorter. Uninvolved adjacent lung showed higher T cell clonality than tumor. Analysis by sequencing included only one tumor region, so heterogeneity remains possible.

Method: immunoSEQ multiplex PCR; TCRdb's copy keeps in-frame clones and lacks some. The sample yields tens of thousands of clones, around 90% seen once. Material: peripheral blood, obtained before any cancer treatment. The chain joins TRBV4-1 to TRBJ2-3; D is perhaps TRBD1 (5 bases). This sequence was found in a man between 35 and 75 years old with stage I squamous cell lung carcinoma. The CDR3 DNA reads as TGCGCCAGCAGCCGAGACCCTCCAAACACAGGAGATACGCAGTATTTT. Its translation is CASSRDPPNTGDTQYF.